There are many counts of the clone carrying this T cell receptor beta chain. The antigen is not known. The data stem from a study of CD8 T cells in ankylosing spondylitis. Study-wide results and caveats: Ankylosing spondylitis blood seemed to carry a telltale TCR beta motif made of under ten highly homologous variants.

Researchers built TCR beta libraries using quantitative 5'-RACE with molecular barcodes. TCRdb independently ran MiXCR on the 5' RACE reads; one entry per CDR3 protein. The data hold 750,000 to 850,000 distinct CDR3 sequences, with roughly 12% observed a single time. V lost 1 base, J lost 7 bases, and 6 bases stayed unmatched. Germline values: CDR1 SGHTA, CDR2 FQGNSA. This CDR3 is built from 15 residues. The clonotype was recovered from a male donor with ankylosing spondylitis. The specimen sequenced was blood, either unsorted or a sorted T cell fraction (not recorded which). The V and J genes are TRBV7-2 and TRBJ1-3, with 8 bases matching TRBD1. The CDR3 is CASSLVGTGGNTIYF. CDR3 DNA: TGTGCCAGCAGCTTAGTGGGGACAGGCGGGAACACCATATATTTT.